This TCR beta chain is drawn from a study of blood T cell repertoires in COVID-19. About the research overall: From the United States, Italy and Spain came samples of acute and convalescent COVID-19. PBMCs, B-cell-depleted T cells, or T cells provided the cDNA or gDNA that made up the material.

Germline lookup yields CDR1 MNHEY and CDR2 SVGAGI. CDR3 length: 14 amino acids. Trimming took off 2 bases at V and 5 bases at J, with 11 bases between the two ends. TCRdb's copy holds only in-frame clones and misses some; the assay was immunoSEQ multiplex PCR. This repertoire shows 280,000 or so clones, more than 70% found once; its top ten account for roughly 6.9%. The sequencing sample was made of peripheral blood. This TCR derives from a woman aged 30 to 39 who had recovered from COVID-19. This chain links TRBV6-5 with TRBJ2-3; D is possibly TRBD1 (5 bases). CDR3 loop: CASSYVARGDTQYF. The CDR3 nucleotides read TGTGCCAGCAGTTACGTAGCTAGGGGAGATACGCAGTATTTT.